This TCR beta chain is from a study of blood T cells in healthy people across ages. Study-level findings and limits: No conclusive comparison of naive versus antigen-experienced cells was possible with unsorted PBMCs.

Primers used in a second PCR of roughly 6 to 11 cycles were a sample-barcoded 5' primer and a J-beta primer mix. Via MiXCR, TCRdb re-called the 5' RACE reads, giving one row per CDR3 protein. The table includes approximately 880,000 distinct CDR3 sequences, roughly 43% detected once. In this sample, this clonotype turned up many times. Its antigen is undetermined. The sample was blood. This sequence was found in a man between 25 and 39 years old in good health.

Here the CDR3 reads CASSSGTNSYEQYF. DNA for the CDR3: TGTGCCAGCAGCTCCGGGACAAACTCCTACGAGCAGTACTTC. The chain links TRBV7-9 to TRBJ2-7, with D possibly TRBD1 on 6 matching bases. V was pared by 4 bases and J by 0 bases, with 10 bases between. The CDR3 has 14 residues. Germline CDR1 and CDR2: SEHNR and FQNEAQ (reference sequence). The variable domain in full, with the rest retrieved from reference TRBV7-9 and TRBJ2-7, is DTGVSQNPRHKITKRGQNVTFRCDPISEHNRLYWYRQTLGQGPEFLTYFQNEAQLEKSRLLSDRFSAERPKGSFSTLEIQRTEQGDSAMYLCASSSGTNSYEQYFGPGTRLTVT.